These 8 T cell receptor beta chains were sequenced from one sample in a study of Graves' ophthalmopathy and Graves' hyperthyroidism. Amplified TCR beta CDR3 regions were obtained using RNA transcripts as template. First-round RT-PCR used HTBI primers; second-round multiplex PCR followed. TCRdb used MiXCR to reprocess the multiplex PCR reads, holding one entry per CDR3 protein. The sample lists 650,000 to 900,000 distinct CDR3 sequences, around 40% occurring once. Sequencing was performed on peripheral blood. These receptors came from an adult man with Graves' ophthalmopathy.

This clonotype has a single count. The V gene is TRBV2, the J gene TRBJ2-7, with D possibly being TRBD2 (6 bases). CDR3 length: 15 amino acids. Trimming shortened V by 5 bases and J by 7 bases, and 21 bases separated the two germline ends. Germline V lookup: CDR1 SNHLY, CDR2 FYNNEI. Here the CDR3 reads CASSSTGTLMGEQYF. The CDR3 region has the DNA TGTGCCAGCAGTTCAACCGGGACTCTGATGGGGGAGCAGTACTTC.

The chain joins TRBV20-1 to TRBJ1-5; 10 positions agree with TRBD1. V lost 6 bases and J lost 3; bases outside the gene matches: 14. CDR3 length: 17 amino acids. In germline, CDR1 is DFQATT, CDR2 SNEGSKA (reference sequence). CDR3 nucleotide sequence: TGCAGTGCCTTTTCGGACAGGGGGGTTGATACCAATCAGCCCCAGCATTTT. Amino acid sequence: CSAFSDRGVDTNQPQHF.

This chain links TRBV25-1 with TRBJ2-2, with no clear D. Trimming pared 8 bases from V and 6 bases from J, leaving 10 bases between. Germline CDR1 and CDR2: MGHDK and SYGVNS. The CDR3 consists of 12 residues. In DNA, the CDR3 is TGTGCCAGCGTACATCAAGCCGGGGAGCTGTTTTTT. Residues: CASVHQAGELFF.

The rearrangement uses TRBV15 and TRBJ1-2; 8 bases are shared with TRBD1. The V segment lost 2 bases and the J segment 11 bases; nucleotides outside the gene matches: 25. The CDR3 loop spans 19 amino acids. Germline assignment: CDR1 LNHNV and CDR2 YYDKDF (reference sequence). This CDR3 is CATSRTYNLPGTGRPEYTF. The DNA for the CDR3 is TGTGCCACCAGCAGAACATACAATCTTCCCGGGACAGGCCGACCTGAGTACACCTTC.

As to this clonotype: Just one base apart from a much larger clone, this may be a read error. The final CDR3 position lacks the conserved phenylalanine or tryptophan, pointing to a likely read error. V usage is TRBV7-6 and J usage is TRBJ2-7, with TRBD2 identical over 12 bases. The CDR3 is 16 amino acids. Germline CDR1 and CDR2: SGHVS and FNYEAQ. V lost 4 bases to trimming and J lost 1 base; unmatched junction nucleotides: 5. DNA for the CDR3: TGTGCCAGCAGCTCACGACTAGCGGGAGCATCCTACGAGCAGTACTGC. It codes for CASSSRLAGASYEQYC.

This clonotype came up many times. The gene calls are TRBV7-2 and TRBJ1-2, with D perhaps TRBD1 (5 bases). Germline lookup yields CDR1 SGHTA and CDR2 FQGNSA. This CDR3 region has 15 residues. The V end lost 1 base, the J end lost 6 bases, and 15 bases lay between the germline ends. This chain's CDR3 is CASSLGQGGSDGYTF. DNA of the CDR3: TGTGCCAGCAGCTTAGGGCAGGGTGGGTCGGATGGCTACACCTTC. The complete variable domain, with remaining parts taken from reference TRBV7-2 and TRBJ1-2, reads GAGVSQSPSNKVTEKGKDVELRCDPISGHTALYWYRQSLGQGLEFLIYFQGNSAPDKSGLPSDRFSAERTGGSVSTLTIQRTQQEDSAVYLCASSLGQGGSDGYTFGSGTRLTVV.

This clonotype was picked up a small number of times. The chain combines TRBV20-1 with TRBJ1-5; 7 nucleotides agree with TRBD1. The CDR3 spans 16 residues. Germline V gene sequence: CDR1 DFQATT, CDR2 SNEGSKA (reference sequence). Germline trimming cut 2 bases from V and 0 bases from J; bases unmatched to any gene: 7. The CDR3: CSARSTGSVSNQPQHF. DNA of the CDR3: TGCAGTGCTAGATCGACAGGGTCCGTTAGCAATCAGCCCCAGCATTTT.

Only a few counts were recorded for this clonotype. This sequence joins TRBV7-9 and TRBJ1-5, with TRBD1 identical over 12 bases. Germline values: CDR1 SEHNR, CDR2 FQNEAQ (reference sequence). This CDR3 region has 16 residues. Germline trimming cut 6 bases from V and 5 bases from J; bases unmatched to any gene: 8. The CDR3 sequence: CASSLTGTGGYQPQHF. DNA for the CDR3: TGTGCCAGCAGTTTGACCGGGACAGGGGGCTATCAGCCCCAGCATTTT.